Presented here are 30 T cell receptor beta chains from one specimen sequenced in a study of blood T cell repertoires in COVID-19. Sequenced by immunoSEQ multiplex PCR; TCRdb stores in-frame clones only, minus some. The sample has 120,000 or so clones, 78% seen once. The sample taken for sequencing was peripheral blood. The receptors come from a man in his 70s with acute or convalescent COVID-19.

To note about this clone: Different DNA sequences within this sample yield the same CDR3. This rearrangement joins TRBV11-2 to TRBJ2-2; D unresolved. Germline V CDR1 and CDR2: SGHAT, FQNNGV. Trimming left V 2 bases short and J 2 bases short, with 6 bases between. The CDR3 runs to 14 residues. The CDR3 region has the DNA TGTGCCAGCAGCTTATTAGCAAACACCGGGGAGCTGTTTTTT. Translating it yields CASSLLANTGELFF.

This clone was seen only once. This chain's CDR3 is CASSFDPGQGITDTQYF. For the CDR3, the DNA is TGTGCCAGCAGTTTCGACCCGGGACAGGGAATCACAGATACGCAGTATTTT. The chain has TRBV6-2 or TRBV6-3 and TRBJ2-3, with 9 positions matching TRBD1. The CDR3 is 17 residues long. Germline V gives CDR1 MNHEY, CDR2 SVGEGT. Trimming took 4 bases from V and 2 from J; bases not matched to a gene: 10.

J is TRBJ1-5 and V is TRBV28; no clear D. Germline V lookup: CDR1 MDHEN, CDR2 SYDVKM. The CDR3 loop spans 13 amino acids. The V end lost 6 bases, the J end lost 1 base, and 7 bases lay between the germline ends. The CDR3 reads CASRKQSNQPQHF. CDR3 sequence (DNA): TGTGCCAGCAGGAAACAAAGCAATCAGCCCCAGCATTTT.

This chain joins TRBV7-9 and TRBJ1-5; TRBD1 matches 7 bases. This CDR3 is built from 13 residues. Germline CDR1 reads SEHNR; CDR2 reads FQNEAQ (reference sequence). The J segment lost 6 bases and the V segment lost 3 bases, leaving 2 bases of the junction unmatched. CDR3 sequence (DNA): TGTGCCAGCAGCTTGGGGACAGTTCAGCCCCAGCATTTT. Protein: CASSLGTVQPQHF. The whole variable domain, remainder taken from reference TRBV7-9 and TRBJ1-5, is DTGVSQNPRHKITKRGQNVTFRCDPISEHNRLYWYRQTLGQGPEFLTYFQNEAQLEKSRLLSDRFSAERPKGSFSTLEIQRTEQGDSAMYLCASSLGTVQPQHFGDGTRLSIL.

This chain links TRBV10-3 with TRBJ2-3; D possibly corresponds to TRBD1 (6 bases). The V and J ends lost 7 bases and 1 base respectively, with 9 bases between them. Per the germline V gene, CDR1 is ENHRY and CDR2 is SYGVKD. This CDR3 is 13 amino acids long. This CDR3 is CAIKAGGTDTQYF. The CDR3, as DNA: TGTGCCATCAAGGCAGGGGGCACAGATACGCAGTATTTT.

The rearrangement uses TRBV7-9 and TRBJ1-2; D gene unclear. Per germline, CDR1 SEHNR and CDR2 FQNEAQ (reference sequence). Trimming cost V 9 bases and J 5 bases, with 19 bases left between them. The CDR3 is 14 amino acids. The CDR3 sequence is CASYTWGVGYGYTF. CDR3 bases: TGTGCCAGTTATACTTGGGGAGTTGGGTATGGCTACACCTTC. The full variable domain, in which reference TRBV7-9 and TRBJ1-2 provide the parts outside the CDR3, is DTGVSQNPRHKITKRGQNVTFRCDPISEHNRLYWYRQTLGQGPEFLTYFQNEAQLEKSRLLSDRFSAERPKGSFSTLEIQRTEQGDSAMYLCASYTWGVGYGYTFGSGTRLTVV.

The J gene is TRBJ1-2, the V gene TRBV30; D remains unclear. The CDR3 loop spans 13 amino acids. Trimming removed 2 bases from V and 8 bases from J, with 15 bases in between. CDR1 is GTSNPN, CDR2 SVGIG, per germline (reference sequence). CDR3 residues: CAWSPGLAGGYTF. The DNA of the CDR3 is TGTGCCTGGAGTCCTGGCCTAGCGGGAGGCTACACCTTC.

The chain's CDR3 is CASSSTTSGGVTQYF. CDR3 nucleotides: TGTGCCAGCAGCTCTACTACTAGCGGGGGCGTAACCCAGTACTTC. The genes are TRBV5-6 and TRBJ2-5, with 11 positions matching TRBD2. The CDR3 is 15 residues long. Trimming at V came to 3 bases and at J to 8 bases, leaving 9 bases not matched to a gene. CDR1 is SGHDT and CDR2 is YYEEEE in the germline V gene.

The chain carries TRBV5-1 and TRBJ2-7; weak D call: TRBD1 (6 bases). Trimming removed 2 bases at V and 6 bases at J, with 15 bases between. The germline CDR1 and CDR2 sequences are SGHRS and YFSETQ. The CDR3 sequence is 14 residues long. The CDR3, as DNA: TGCGCCAGCAGCTTCGGGGCAGGGGATCGCGAGCAGTACTTC. Translating it yields CASSFGAGDREQYF.

V gene TRBV6-2 or TRBV6-3 combines with J gene TRBJ1-1; 7 bases map to TRBD1. V lost 5 bases and J lost 3; bases outside the gene matches: 6. Germline CDR1 reads MNHEY; CDR2 reads SVGEGT. This CDR3 contains 14 residues. The CDR3 coding sequence is TGTGCCAGCAGTCCAGGACAGGATGACACTGAAGCTTTCTTT. Protein sequence: CASSPGQDDTEAFF.

The chain carries TRBV25-1 and TRBJ1-2, with TRBD1 identical over 10 bases. The CDR3 is 15 residues long. Germline CDR1 is MGHDK and CDR2 is SYGVNS. V was clipped by 6 bases and J by 3 bases; unmatched bases: 7. CDR3 nucleotide sequence: TGTGCCAGCAGCCACGGACAGGGGGTACACTATGGCTACACCTTC. Its translation is CASSHGQGVHYGYTF.

The gene calls are TRBV9 and TRBJ2-2, with 9 positions matching TRBD2. The V gene end was trimmed by 5 bases and the J gene end by 5 bases; junction bases not matched to a gene: 10. There are 16 residues in the CDR3. The germline gives CDR1 SGDLS, CDR2 YYNGEE. The CDR3 region has the DNA TGTGCCAGCAGGCCCGTTGGCGGGGGGGCGACCGGGGAGCTGTTTTTT. Protein product: CASRPVGGGATGELFF.

V usage is TRBV10-3 and J usage is TRBJ1-2; tentatively, D is TRBD1 (5 bases). Germline V CDR1 and CDR2: ENHRY, SYGVKD. The ends were cut back, 5 bases at V and 6 bases at J, with 10 bases in the middle. The CDR3 extends over 12 amino acids. For the CDR3, the DNA is TGTGCCATCAGTCCGGGGGGGGATGGCTACACCTTC. Translating gives CAISPGGDGYTF.

The rearrangement joins TRBV7-9 to TRBJ2-7, with D unclear. CDR3 length equals 15 residues. V lost 5 bases and J lost 0, with 14 bases in between. The germline V gene encodes CDR1 SEHNR and CDR2 FQNEAQ (reference sequence). The CDR3 region has the DNA TGTGCCAGCAGCCAGAGTCAGGTTAGCTCCTACGAGCAGTACTTC. Translating it yields CASSQSQVSSYEQYF.

V is TRBV7-2 and J is TRBJ2-7, with D perhaps matching TRBD1 (6 bases). CDR3 size: 16 residues. The germline V gene encodes CDR1 SGHTA and CDR2 FQGNSA. The V end was cut by 1 base, the J end by 1 base, with 14 bases between. CDR3 nucleotide sequence: TGTGCCAGCAGCTTAGGGGCTGGGACACTATCCTACGAGCAGTACTTC. Its protein product is CASSLGAGTLSYEQYF.

J is TRBJ2-1 and V is TRBV10-2, with D perhaps TRBD1 (6 bases). The CDR3 is 16 amino acids. The V end was cut by 0 bases, the J end by 6 bases, with 15 bases between. Per the germline V gene, CDR1 is WSHSY and CDR2 is SAAADI. Here the CDR3 reads CASSESWWSGANEQFF. DNA of the CDR3: TGCGCCAGCAGTGAGTCGTGGTGGTCAGGGGCCAATGAGCAGTTCTTC.

The V gene is TRBV6-5, the J gene TRBJ1-2; D perhaps matches TRBD1 (6 bases). The V end lost 6 bases, the J end lost 1 base, and 9 bases lay between the germline ends. From germline, CDR1 is MNHEY and CDR2 SVGAGI. This CDR3 has 13 residues. CDR3 protein: CASRMDSNYGYTF. DNA for the CDR3: TGTGCCAGCAGGATGGACAGTAACTATGGCTACACCTTC.

The chain combines TRBV5-6 with TRBJ1-5, with 9 bases that match TRBD1. This CDR3 has 15 amino acids. J lost 6 bases, V lost 3 bases, and 7 bases had no gene match. The germline gives CDR1 SGHDT, CDR2 YYEEEE. Here the CDR3 DNA reads TGTGCCAGCAGCTACGGGACAGGGCAAGGTCAGCCCCAGCATTTT. Protein: CASSYGTGQGQPQHF.

This clone was detected once. This chain uses TRBV6-5 with TRBJ1-1; D not resolved. V was shortened by 6 bases and J by 1 base, with 12 bases between the two germline ends. This CDR3 is 14 amino acids long. Germline V gene sequence: CDR1 MNHEY, CDR2 SVGAGI. CDR3 nucleotides: TGTGCCAGCAGGCCCCCCTCGGGGAACACTGAAGCTTTCTTT. Translation gives CASRPPSGNTEAFF.

V is TRBV5-4 and J is TRBJ2-1; 9 bases are a match to TRBD2. The length of the CDR3 is 14 residues. In germline, CDR1 is SGHNT, CDR2 YYREEE (reference sequence). J was trimmed by 7 bases and V by 6 bases; bases with no gene match: 8. The CDR3 DNA reads TGTGCCAGCAAAGAAGCGGGGGGCGAAAATGAGCAGTTCTTC. Amino acid sequence: CASKEAGGENEQFF.

The chain has TRBV19 and TRBJ1-5; 10 nucleotides match TRBD1. The ends lost 4 bases at V and 4 bases at J; junction bases unmatched: 1. Germline assignment: CDR1 LNHDA and CDR2 SQIVND (reference sequence). The CDR3 totals 14 residues. The CDR3 is CASSKDRGNQPQHF. The CDR3 nucleotides are TGTGCCAGTAGTAAGGACAGGGGGAATCAGCCCCAGCATTTT.

In its sample, this clone was seen once. V usage is TRBV18 and J usage is TRBJ1-1; 7 nucleotides align to TRBD1. This CDR3 has 14 amino acids. Germline V CDR1 and CDR2: KGHSH, LQKENI. V shed 3 bases and J 4 bases; nucleotides not matched to a gene: 5. The CDR3 reads CASSPTGMSTEAFF. CDR3 nucleotides: TGTGCCAGCTCACCGACAGGGATGAGCACTGAAGCTTTCTTT.

The chain is built from TRBV3-1 (or the pseudogene TRBV3-2) and TRBJ1-6; D is uncertain. The V end was cut by 7 bases, the J end by 3 bases, with 16 bases between. CDR1 and CDR2 (germline): LGHDT, YNNKEL (reference sequence). This CDR3 has 16 residues. DNA for the CDR3: TGTGCCAGCACCCCTAGGTACGGAAACTATAATTCACCCCTCCACTTT. Encoded protein: CASTPRYGNYNSPLHF.

The genes are TRBV20-1 and TRBJ2-7; the match to TRBD1 covers 9 bases. V lost 3 bases and J lost 0; bases outside the gene matches: 9. This CDR3 region has 16 residues. The germline CDR1 and CDR2 sequences are DFQATT and SNEGSKA (reference sequence). The chain's CDR3 is CSASARDRVLSYEQYF. The CDR3 nucleotides are TGCAGTGCTAGTGCAAGGGACAGGGTTCTCTCCTACGAGCAGTACTTC.

The chain has TRBV7-6 and TRBJ2-7; perhaps TRBD2 as D (6 bases). Germline values: CDR1 SGHVS, CDR2 FNYEAQ. This CDR3 comprises 13 residues. V gave up 1 base and J gave up 6 bases, with 10 bases separating them. The CDR3 DNA is TGTGCCAGCAGCTTAGGGCAGGGAGGCGAGCAGTACTTC. Translation: CASSLGQGGEQYF.

Only a few counts were recorded for this clone. The same CDR3 can be traced to other DNA sequences in this sample. The rearrangement joins TRBV5-1 to TRBJ2-7; TRBD1 matches at 7 bases. Germline values: CDR1 SGHRS, CDR2 YFSETQ. The CDR3 consists of 13 residues. The trim removed 5 bases at V and 4 bases at J, leaving 6 bases unmatched. CDR3 nucleotides: TGCGCCAGCAGTTCCGGGACAGCGTACGAGCAGTACTTC. Its protein product is CASSSGTAYEQYF.

V usage is TRBV5-1 and J usage is TRBJ1-5; 7 bases agree with TRBD1. The J segment lost 4 bases and the V segment lost 0 bases, leaving 7 bases of the junction unmatched. The CDR3 runs to 16 residues. Germline V gene sequence: CDR1 SGHRS, CDR2 YFSETQ. The CDR3 region is CASSLDGTVQNQPQHF. In DNA, the CDR3 is TGCGCCAGCAGCTTGGACGGGACAGTCCAGAATCAGCCCCAGCATTTT.

This rearrangement joins TRBV7-2 to TRBJ1-5; D not resolved. Germline CDR1 is SGHTA and CDR2 is FQGNSA. The germline V and J ends were trimmed by 3 bases and 4 bases, with 7 bases remaining between them. The CDR3 runs 13 residues. CDR3 sequence: CASSFADNQPQHF. In DNA form, the CDR3 reads TGTGCCAGCAGCTTTGCAGATAATCAGCCCCAGCATTTT.

This chain joins TRBV19 and TRBJ2-7; TRBD1 might be the D (6 bases). The ends were cut back, 1 base at V and 3 bases at J, with 7 bases in the middle. The CDR3 contains 13 residues. Per germline, CDR1 LNHDA and CDR2 SQIVND (reference sequence). The CDR3 DNA reads as TGTGCCAGTAGTATAGGACAGGTCTACGAGCAGTACTTC. Translated: CASSIGQVYEQYF.

The gene calls are TRBV5-1 and TRBJ1-2; 7 positions agree with TRBD1. After removal of 4 bases from V and 5 bases from J, the junction contained 8 bases not matched to a gene. This CDR3 has 14 residues. From germline, CDR1 is SGHRS and CDR2 YFSETQ. In DNA, the CDR3 is TGCGCCAGCAGCCTAGGACAGGAAGTATATGGCTACACCTTC. Protein product: CASSLGQEVYGYTF.